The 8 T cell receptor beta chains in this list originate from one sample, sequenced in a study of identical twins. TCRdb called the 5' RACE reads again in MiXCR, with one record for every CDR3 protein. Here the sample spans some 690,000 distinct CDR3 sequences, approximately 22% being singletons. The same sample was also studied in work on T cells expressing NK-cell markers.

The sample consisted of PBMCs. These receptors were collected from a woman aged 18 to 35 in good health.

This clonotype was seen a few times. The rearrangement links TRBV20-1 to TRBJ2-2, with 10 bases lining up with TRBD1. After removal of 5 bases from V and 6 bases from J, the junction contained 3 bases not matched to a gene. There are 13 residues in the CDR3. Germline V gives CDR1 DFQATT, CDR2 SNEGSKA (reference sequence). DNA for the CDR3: TGCAGTGCTGGGACAGGGGTCTCCGGGGAGCTGTTTTTT. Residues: CSAGTGVSGELFF.

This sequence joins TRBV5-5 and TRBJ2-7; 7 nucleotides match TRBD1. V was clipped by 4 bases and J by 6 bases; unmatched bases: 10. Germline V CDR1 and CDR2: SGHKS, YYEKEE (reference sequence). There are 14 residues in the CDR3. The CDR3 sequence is CASSTRQGPREQYF. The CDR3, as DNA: TGTGCCAGCAGCACCCGACAGGGCCCGCGCGAGCAGTACTTC.

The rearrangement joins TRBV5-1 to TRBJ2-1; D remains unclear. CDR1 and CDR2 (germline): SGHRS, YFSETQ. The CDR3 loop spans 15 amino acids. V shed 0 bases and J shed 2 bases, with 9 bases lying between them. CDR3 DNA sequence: TGCGCCAGCAGCTTGGCCGTTGGCCCCTACAATGAGCAGTTCTTC. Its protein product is CASSLAVGPYNEQFF.

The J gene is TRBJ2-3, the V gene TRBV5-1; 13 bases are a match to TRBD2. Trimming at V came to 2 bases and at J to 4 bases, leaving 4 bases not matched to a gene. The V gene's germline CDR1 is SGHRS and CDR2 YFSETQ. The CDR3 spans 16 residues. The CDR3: CASSFQTSGGPDTQYF. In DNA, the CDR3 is TGCGCCAGCAGCTTCCAGACTAGCGGGGGGCCAGATACGCAGTATTTT.

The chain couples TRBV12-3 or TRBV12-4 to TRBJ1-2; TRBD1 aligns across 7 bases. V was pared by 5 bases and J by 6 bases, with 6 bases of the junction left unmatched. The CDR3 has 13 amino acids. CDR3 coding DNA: TGTGCCAGCAGTACGTCAACAGGGGATGGCTACACCTTC. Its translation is CASSTSTGDGYTF.

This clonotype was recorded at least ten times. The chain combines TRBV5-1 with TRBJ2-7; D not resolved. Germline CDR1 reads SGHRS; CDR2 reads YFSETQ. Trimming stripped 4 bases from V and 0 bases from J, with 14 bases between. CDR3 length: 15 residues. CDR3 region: CASSAGEYSSYEQYF. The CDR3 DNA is TGCGCCAGCAGCGCAGGAGAGTATAGCTCCTACGAGCAGTACTTC.

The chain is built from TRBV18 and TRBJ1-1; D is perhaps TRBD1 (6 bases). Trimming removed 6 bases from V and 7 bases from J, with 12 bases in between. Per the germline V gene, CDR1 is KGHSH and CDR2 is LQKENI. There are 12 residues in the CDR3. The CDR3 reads CASSPGTFEAFF. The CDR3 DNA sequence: TGTGCCAGCTCGCCCGGGACATTTGAAGCTTTCTTT.

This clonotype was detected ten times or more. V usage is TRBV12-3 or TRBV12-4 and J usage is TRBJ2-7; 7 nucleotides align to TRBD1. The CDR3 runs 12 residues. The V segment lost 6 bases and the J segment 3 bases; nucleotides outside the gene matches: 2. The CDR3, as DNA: TGTGCCAGCAGACGGGACAGCTACGAGCAGTACTTC. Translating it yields CASRRDSYEQYF.